This TCR beta chain was identified in a study of technical replicates of blood from a handful of donors. CDR3 length equals 17 residues. CDR1 is SGHVS and CDR2 is FNYEAQ in the germline V gene. The J segment lost 3 bases and the V segment lost 2 bases, leaving 8 bases of the junction unmatched. TCRdb's copy holds only in-frame clones and misses some; the assay was immunoSEQ multiplex PCR. There are roughly 82,000 clones in the sample; about nine tenths occur only once, and roughly 0.27% lies in the top ten. Sequencing was carried out using T cells isolated from PBMCs. The chain links TRBV7-6 to TRBJ2-2, with 8 nucleotides matching TRBD2. This clonotype was sampled from a human donor in good health. The CDR3 sequence: CASSLQLRGAHTGELFF. The DNA for the CDR3 is TGTGCCAGCAGCTTACAGTTGCGGGGGGCTCACACCGGGGAGCTGTTTTTT.